This record concerns one T cell receptor beta chain sequence. This clone was detected only once. This receptor's antigen is unknown. No much larger clone is present one base from it, and per-base qualities are unavailable. The sample is drawn from a study of Ad26.COV2.S vaccination and SARS-CoV-2 variants (TCRdb year 2021). As for the study more broadly: Vaccine-arm donors came from COV1001, a multicentre, randomized, double-blind, placebo-controlled phase I-IIa trial of Ad26.COV2.S in healthy adults. Dosing of Ad26.COV2.S was intramuscular, at either 5x10^10 or 1x10^11 viral particles, delivered as one shot or as two shots spaced 56 days apart. Sequencing of the TCRbeta repertoire served to evaluate the specificity and breadth of SARS-CoV-2-reactive T cell receptors following Ad26.COV2.S vaccination. A total of roughly 30 samples were included in the TCR-sequenced set, comprising roughly 19 Ad26.COV2.S vaccine recipients, 5 placebo recipients and 8 SARS-CoV-2 convalescent individuals. Trial participants were randomized into five groups of five: low-dose or high-dose Ad26.COV2.S given once or twice, or placebo on both occasions. Investigators did not know the trial group allocation while performing experiments and assessing outcomes.

The germline V gene encodes CDR1 SNHLY and CDR2 FYNNEI. V loses 6 bases of germline sequence and J loses 2 bases, and the interval between the two ends is 11 bases. From the cysteine through the phenylalanine, the CDR3 covers 14 amino acids. Of all the DNA, just the CDR3 is kept, 42 bases in frame from base 1. Interpreted using the paper, the treatment or condition label stands for: roughly 19 received Ad26.COV2.S at low or high dose, single or two shots; about 5 received placebo; per-sample allocation not given. For vaccine and placebo recipients, the sequenced repertoires came from samples collected on day 63 after the first injection. Between 29 July and 7 August 2020, Cohort 1b enrolled around 25 adults aged 18-55 years at one site in Boston, USA. Ad26.COV2.S was a replication-incompetent adenovirus type 26 vector that expressed a prefusion-stabilized SARS-CoV-2 spike protein derived from the original Wuhan strain.

The immunoSEQ Assay was used to sequence TCRbeta CDR3 regions. After extraction, genomic DNA underwent amplification by bias-controlled multiplex PCR, followed by high-throughput sequencing. As for how the authors treated the data: To quantify the absolute abundance of each unique TCRbeta CDR3 region, sequences were collapsed and filtered. T cell fraction was estimated by normalizing TCRbeta template counts to usable DNA, which was measured by amplifying reference genes present in all nucleated cells. Repertoire TCRs were annotated as SARS-CoV-2-specific by exact matching of V gene, CDR3 amino acid sequence and J gene to a known reactive TCR set. MIRA supplied the reference SARS-CoV-2 TCR set, which was filtered for enrichment in COVID-19-positive ImmuneCODE repertoires so that public or cross-reactive TCRs were removed. Using the MIRA antigens, annotated TCRs were further analysed by specific ORF or by position within an ORF. Breadth was defined as annotated unique rearrangements over total unique productive rearrangements; depth was the summed frequency of those rearrangements. Two-sided Wilcoxon rank-sum tests were applied when comparing TCR breadth between groups. TCRdb mirrors the immuneACCESS table, restricted to in-frame sequences. Some clones are absent from its copies; in checked studies, under half trace to an unresolved V gene, and the reason for the others is unknown. D and trimming come from the DNA, and the V and J calls and clone size come from that table. The sample profile shows over 400,000 clones; around 92% of them were found once. About 1.6% of the sample is held by the ten biggest clonotypes.

Study-wide conclusions, independent of this receptor: Higher spike-specific TCR breadth was observed in Ad26.COV2.S recipients than in placebo recipients (P = 0.0014). Comparable non-spike TCR breadth was observed between vaccine and placebo recipients, consistent with only spike being contained in the vaccine. It was noted by the authors that total T cell responses may have been underestimated by the TCR breadth and depth analyses. The study was not powered for comparison of responses between vaccine doses or regimens. After vaccination, spike-specific CD8+ and CD4+ T cell responses were reported to show substantial breadth.

The sample in question was peripheral blood, obtained in a trial of Ad26.COV2.S vaccine versus placebo. The V and J genes are TRBV2 and TRBJ2-1; perhaps TRBD1 is the D gene, with 6 bases matching. This sequence was found in a person aged 18-60 years who received the Ad26.COV2.S COVID-19 vaccine or a placebo. This receptor has the CDR3 CASSRGDAYNEQFF. The bases read TGTGCCAGCAGCAGGGGAGACGCCTACAATGAGCAGTTCTTC. Where the CDR3 stops, the reference TRBV2 and TRBJ2-1 genes take over; the full variable domain is EPEVTQTPSHQVTQMGQEVILRCVPISNHLYFYWYRQILGQKVEFLVSFYNNEISEKSEIFDDQFSVERPDGSNFTLKIRSTKLEDSAMYFCASSRGDAYNEQFFGPGTRLTVL.